The source of this T cell receptor (beta chain) is a study of cytomegalovirus exposure and HLA in healthy donors. Study results and limitations: Indistinguishability led to the exclusion of some V segments, TRBV6-2 and TRBV6-3 included.

The CDR3 is 16 amino acids. The ends were cut back, 5 bases at V and 0 bases at J, with 14 bases in the middle. The germline gives CDR1 KGHSH, CDR2 LQKENI. On this clone itself: Its antigen is undetermined.

PCR employed 60 Vbeta and 13 Jbeta primers. The method was immunoSEQ multiplex PCR; TCRdb's version includes in-frame clones alone and lacks a portion of them. The data contain under 200,000 clones, 85% of them singletons. The chain uses TRBV18 and TRBJ2-1, with a weak D call TRBD2 (5 bases). Sequencing input: PBMCs. This sequence originates from a woman aged 45 to 65 in good health and CMV-seronegative. Here the CDR3 reads CASSSSTGSSYNEQFF. The CDR3 DNA reads TGTGCCAGCTCATCTTCGACTGGGAGCTCCTACAATGAGCAGTTCTTC.